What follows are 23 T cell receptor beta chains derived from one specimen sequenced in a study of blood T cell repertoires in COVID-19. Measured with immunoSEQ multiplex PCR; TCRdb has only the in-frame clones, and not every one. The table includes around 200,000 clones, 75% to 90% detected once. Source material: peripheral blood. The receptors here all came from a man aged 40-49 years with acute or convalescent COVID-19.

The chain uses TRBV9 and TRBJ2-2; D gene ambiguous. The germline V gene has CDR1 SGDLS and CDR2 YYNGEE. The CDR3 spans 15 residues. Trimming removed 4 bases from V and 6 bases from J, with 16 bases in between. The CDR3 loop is CASSPALAVAGELFF. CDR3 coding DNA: TGTGCCAGCAGCCCCGCCCTGGCAGTGGCCGGGGAGCTGTTTTTT.

Here the CDR3 reads CASSPSGGQGSYEQYF. DNA for the CDR3: TGTGCCAGTAGTCCCTCGGGGGGACAGGGGTCCTACGAGCAGTACTTC. The V and J genes are TRBV19 and TRBJ2-7, with 10 bases fitting TRBD1. This CDR3 region has 16 residues. Germline loops: CDR1 LNHDA, CDR2 SQIVND (reference sequence). V shed 5 bases, J shed 1 base, and the junction held 8 bases outside the gene matches.

The CDR3 sequence is CASSTPGLTSDTQYF. The DNA of the CDR3 is TGTGCCAGTAGTACCCCGGGACTAACCTCTGATACGCAGTATTTT. The V call is TRBV19, the J call TRBJ2-3, with 7 bases lining up with TRBD2. The CDR3 loop spans 15 amino acids. Germline-derived CDR1 and CDR2 are LNHDA and SQIVND (reference sequence). V trimming: 4 bases; J trimming: 6 bases; junction bases outside the gene matches: 10.

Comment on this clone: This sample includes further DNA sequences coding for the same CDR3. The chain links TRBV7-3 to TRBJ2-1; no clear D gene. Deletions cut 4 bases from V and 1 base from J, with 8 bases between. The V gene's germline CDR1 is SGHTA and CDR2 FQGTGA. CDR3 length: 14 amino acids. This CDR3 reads CASSSGQSYNEQFF. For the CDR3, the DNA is TGTGCCAGCAGCTCAGGCCAGTCCTACAATGAGCAGTTCTTC.

CDR3 in amino acids: CSALPGVGQPQHF. CDR3 DNA sequence: TGCAGCGCACTGCCGGGGGTCGGCCAGCCCCAGCATTTT. The V call is TRBV29-1, the J call TRBJ1-5, with a weak D call TRBD1 (5 bases). V was clipped by 7 bases and J by 7 bases, with 17 bases between them. In germline, CDR1 is SQVTM, CDR2 ANQGSEA. The CDR3 loop spans 13 amino acids. The whole variable domain, filled in from reference TRBV29-1 and TRBJ1-5, reads SAVISQKPSRDICQRGTSLTIQCQVDSQVTMMFWYRQQPGQSLTLIATANQGSEATYESGFVIDKFPISRPNLTFSTLTVSNMSPEDSSIYLCSALPGVGQPQHFGDGTRLSIL.

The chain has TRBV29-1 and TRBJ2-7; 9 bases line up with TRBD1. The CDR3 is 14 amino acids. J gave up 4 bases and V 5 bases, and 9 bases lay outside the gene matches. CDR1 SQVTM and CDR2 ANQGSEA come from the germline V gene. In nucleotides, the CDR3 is TGCAGCGTTAGCGGTCAGGGACAGGGTTACGAGCAGTACTTC. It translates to CSVSGQGQGYEQYF.

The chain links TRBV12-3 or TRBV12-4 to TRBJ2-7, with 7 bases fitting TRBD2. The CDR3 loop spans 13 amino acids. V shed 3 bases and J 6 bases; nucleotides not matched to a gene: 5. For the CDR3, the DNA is TGTGCCAGCAGTTTTGGGAGGGCCGGCGAGCAGTACTTC. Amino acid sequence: CASSFGRAGEQYF.

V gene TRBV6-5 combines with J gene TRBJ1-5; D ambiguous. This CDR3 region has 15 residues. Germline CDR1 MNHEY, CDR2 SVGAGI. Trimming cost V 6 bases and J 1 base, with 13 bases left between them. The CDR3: CASRWSGDSNQPQHF. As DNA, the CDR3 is TGTGCCAGCAGATGGTCAGGCGACAGCAATCAGCCCCAGCATTTT.

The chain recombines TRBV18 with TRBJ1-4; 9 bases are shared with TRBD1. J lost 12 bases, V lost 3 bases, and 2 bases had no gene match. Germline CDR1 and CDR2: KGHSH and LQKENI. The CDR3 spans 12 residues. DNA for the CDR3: TGTGCCAGCTCACCGGGACAGGGTGAACTGTTTTTT. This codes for CASSPGQGELFF.

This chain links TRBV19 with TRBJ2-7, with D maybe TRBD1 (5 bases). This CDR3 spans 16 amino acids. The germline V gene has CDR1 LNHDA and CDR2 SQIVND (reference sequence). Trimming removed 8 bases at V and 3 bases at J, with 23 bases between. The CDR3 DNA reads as TGTGCCAGTTCTACCCGGAACGGACAAAGGCGCTACGAGCAGTACTTC. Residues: CASSTRNGQRRYEQYF.

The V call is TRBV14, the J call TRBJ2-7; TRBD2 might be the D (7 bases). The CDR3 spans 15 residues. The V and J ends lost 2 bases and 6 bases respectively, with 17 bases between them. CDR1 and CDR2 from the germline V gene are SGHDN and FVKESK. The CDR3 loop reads CASSQRRGPGGEQYF. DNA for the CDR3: TGTGCCAGCAGCCAACGCAGGGGTCCGGGGGGCGAGCAGTACTTC.

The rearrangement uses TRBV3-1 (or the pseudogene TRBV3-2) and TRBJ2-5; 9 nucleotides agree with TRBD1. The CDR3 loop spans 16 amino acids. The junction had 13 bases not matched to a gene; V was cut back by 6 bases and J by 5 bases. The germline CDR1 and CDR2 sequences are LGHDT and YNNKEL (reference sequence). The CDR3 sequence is CASRTGTGSNRETQYF. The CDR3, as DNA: TGTGCCAGCAGGACCGGGACAGGGTCGAATAGGGAGACCCAGTACTTC.

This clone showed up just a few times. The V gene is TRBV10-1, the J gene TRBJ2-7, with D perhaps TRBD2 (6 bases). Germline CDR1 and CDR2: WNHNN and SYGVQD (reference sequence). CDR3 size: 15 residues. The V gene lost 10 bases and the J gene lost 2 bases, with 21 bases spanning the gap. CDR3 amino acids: CATLWDSGGPYEQYF. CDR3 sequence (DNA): TGCGCCACCCTATGGGACTCCGGAGGGCCCTACGAGCAGTACTTC.

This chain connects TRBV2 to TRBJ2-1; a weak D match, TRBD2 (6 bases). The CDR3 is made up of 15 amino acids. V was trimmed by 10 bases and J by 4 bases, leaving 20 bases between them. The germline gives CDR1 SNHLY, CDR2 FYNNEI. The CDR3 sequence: CATVLPGLTYNEQFF. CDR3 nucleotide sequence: TGTGCCACCGTTCTCCCGGGACTCACATACAATGAGCAGTTCTTC.

For the CDR3, the DNA is TGCGCCAGCAGCCAGGTGGGCAAGACCCGGCCTAATGAAAAACTGTTTTTT. This encodes CASSQVGKTRPNEKLFF. This chain links TRBV4-1 with TRBJ1-4; D unclear. The CDR3 runs 17 residues. Per the germline V gene, CDR1 is MGHRA and CDR2 is YSYEKL. Trimming cost V 3 bases and J 3 bases, with 17 bases left between them.

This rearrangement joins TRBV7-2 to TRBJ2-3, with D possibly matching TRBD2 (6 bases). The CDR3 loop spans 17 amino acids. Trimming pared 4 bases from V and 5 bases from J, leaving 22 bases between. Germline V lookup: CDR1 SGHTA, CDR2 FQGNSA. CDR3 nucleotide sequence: TGTGCCAGCAGCTCCCCGTTGGGCGGGACTTGGGGAGATACGCAGTATTTT. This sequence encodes CASSSPLGGTWGDTQYF.

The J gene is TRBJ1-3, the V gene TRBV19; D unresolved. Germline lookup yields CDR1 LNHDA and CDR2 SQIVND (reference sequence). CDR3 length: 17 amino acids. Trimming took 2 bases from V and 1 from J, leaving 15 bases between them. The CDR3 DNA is TGTGCCAGTAGTATAAGAACGACGGGAAAGTCTGGAAACACCATATATTTT. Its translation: CASSIRTTGKSGNTIYF.

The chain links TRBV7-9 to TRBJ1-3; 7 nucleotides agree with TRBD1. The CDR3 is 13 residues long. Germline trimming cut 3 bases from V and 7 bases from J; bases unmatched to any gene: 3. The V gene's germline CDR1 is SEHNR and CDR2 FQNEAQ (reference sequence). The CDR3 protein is CASSLTGRNTIYF. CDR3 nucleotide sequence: TGTGCCAGCAGCTTGACAGGGCGGAACACCATATATTTT.

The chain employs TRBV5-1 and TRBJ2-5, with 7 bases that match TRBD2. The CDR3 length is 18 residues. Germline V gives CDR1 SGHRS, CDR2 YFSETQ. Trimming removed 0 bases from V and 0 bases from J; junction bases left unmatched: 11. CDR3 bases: TGCGCCAGCAGCTTGGCCCAGTGGAGCGGGGCGTACCAAGAGACCCAGTACTTC. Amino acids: CASSLAQWSGAYQETQYF.

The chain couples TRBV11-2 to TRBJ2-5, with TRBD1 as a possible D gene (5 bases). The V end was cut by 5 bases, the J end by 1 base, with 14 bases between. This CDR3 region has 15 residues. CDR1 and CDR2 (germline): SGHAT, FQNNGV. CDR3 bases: TGTGCCAGCAGCCCGATTGGGGCTAGCCAAGAGACCCAGTACTTC. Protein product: CASSPIGASQETQYF.

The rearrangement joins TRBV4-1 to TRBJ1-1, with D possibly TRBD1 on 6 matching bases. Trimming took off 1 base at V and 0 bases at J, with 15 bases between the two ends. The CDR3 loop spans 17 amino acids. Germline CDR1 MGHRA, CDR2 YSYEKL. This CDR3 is CASSQGPPTGMNTEAFF. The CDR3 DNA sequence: TGCGCCAGCAGCCAAGGCCCCCCGACAGGCATGAACACTGAAGCTTTCTTT.

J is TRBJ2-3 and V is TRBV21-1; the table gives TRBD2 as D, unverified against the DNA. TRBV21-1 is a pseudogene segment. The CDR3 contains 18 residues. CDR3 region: CASSKRIAGKWSTDTQYF. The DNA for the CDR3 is TGTGCCAGCAGCAAACGTATAGCGGGAAAGTGGAGCACAGATACGCAGTATTTT.

DNA for the CDR3: TGTGCCACCAGTGATTTCCCAATTCAGCCCCAGCATTTT. Amino acids: CATSDFPIQPQHF. The rearrangement links TRBV24-1 to TRBJ1-5; no clear D gene. V lost 1 base, J lost 6 bases, and 6 bases lay in between. This CDR3 has 13 amino acids. Germline-derived CDR1 and CDR2 are KGHDR and SFDVKD.